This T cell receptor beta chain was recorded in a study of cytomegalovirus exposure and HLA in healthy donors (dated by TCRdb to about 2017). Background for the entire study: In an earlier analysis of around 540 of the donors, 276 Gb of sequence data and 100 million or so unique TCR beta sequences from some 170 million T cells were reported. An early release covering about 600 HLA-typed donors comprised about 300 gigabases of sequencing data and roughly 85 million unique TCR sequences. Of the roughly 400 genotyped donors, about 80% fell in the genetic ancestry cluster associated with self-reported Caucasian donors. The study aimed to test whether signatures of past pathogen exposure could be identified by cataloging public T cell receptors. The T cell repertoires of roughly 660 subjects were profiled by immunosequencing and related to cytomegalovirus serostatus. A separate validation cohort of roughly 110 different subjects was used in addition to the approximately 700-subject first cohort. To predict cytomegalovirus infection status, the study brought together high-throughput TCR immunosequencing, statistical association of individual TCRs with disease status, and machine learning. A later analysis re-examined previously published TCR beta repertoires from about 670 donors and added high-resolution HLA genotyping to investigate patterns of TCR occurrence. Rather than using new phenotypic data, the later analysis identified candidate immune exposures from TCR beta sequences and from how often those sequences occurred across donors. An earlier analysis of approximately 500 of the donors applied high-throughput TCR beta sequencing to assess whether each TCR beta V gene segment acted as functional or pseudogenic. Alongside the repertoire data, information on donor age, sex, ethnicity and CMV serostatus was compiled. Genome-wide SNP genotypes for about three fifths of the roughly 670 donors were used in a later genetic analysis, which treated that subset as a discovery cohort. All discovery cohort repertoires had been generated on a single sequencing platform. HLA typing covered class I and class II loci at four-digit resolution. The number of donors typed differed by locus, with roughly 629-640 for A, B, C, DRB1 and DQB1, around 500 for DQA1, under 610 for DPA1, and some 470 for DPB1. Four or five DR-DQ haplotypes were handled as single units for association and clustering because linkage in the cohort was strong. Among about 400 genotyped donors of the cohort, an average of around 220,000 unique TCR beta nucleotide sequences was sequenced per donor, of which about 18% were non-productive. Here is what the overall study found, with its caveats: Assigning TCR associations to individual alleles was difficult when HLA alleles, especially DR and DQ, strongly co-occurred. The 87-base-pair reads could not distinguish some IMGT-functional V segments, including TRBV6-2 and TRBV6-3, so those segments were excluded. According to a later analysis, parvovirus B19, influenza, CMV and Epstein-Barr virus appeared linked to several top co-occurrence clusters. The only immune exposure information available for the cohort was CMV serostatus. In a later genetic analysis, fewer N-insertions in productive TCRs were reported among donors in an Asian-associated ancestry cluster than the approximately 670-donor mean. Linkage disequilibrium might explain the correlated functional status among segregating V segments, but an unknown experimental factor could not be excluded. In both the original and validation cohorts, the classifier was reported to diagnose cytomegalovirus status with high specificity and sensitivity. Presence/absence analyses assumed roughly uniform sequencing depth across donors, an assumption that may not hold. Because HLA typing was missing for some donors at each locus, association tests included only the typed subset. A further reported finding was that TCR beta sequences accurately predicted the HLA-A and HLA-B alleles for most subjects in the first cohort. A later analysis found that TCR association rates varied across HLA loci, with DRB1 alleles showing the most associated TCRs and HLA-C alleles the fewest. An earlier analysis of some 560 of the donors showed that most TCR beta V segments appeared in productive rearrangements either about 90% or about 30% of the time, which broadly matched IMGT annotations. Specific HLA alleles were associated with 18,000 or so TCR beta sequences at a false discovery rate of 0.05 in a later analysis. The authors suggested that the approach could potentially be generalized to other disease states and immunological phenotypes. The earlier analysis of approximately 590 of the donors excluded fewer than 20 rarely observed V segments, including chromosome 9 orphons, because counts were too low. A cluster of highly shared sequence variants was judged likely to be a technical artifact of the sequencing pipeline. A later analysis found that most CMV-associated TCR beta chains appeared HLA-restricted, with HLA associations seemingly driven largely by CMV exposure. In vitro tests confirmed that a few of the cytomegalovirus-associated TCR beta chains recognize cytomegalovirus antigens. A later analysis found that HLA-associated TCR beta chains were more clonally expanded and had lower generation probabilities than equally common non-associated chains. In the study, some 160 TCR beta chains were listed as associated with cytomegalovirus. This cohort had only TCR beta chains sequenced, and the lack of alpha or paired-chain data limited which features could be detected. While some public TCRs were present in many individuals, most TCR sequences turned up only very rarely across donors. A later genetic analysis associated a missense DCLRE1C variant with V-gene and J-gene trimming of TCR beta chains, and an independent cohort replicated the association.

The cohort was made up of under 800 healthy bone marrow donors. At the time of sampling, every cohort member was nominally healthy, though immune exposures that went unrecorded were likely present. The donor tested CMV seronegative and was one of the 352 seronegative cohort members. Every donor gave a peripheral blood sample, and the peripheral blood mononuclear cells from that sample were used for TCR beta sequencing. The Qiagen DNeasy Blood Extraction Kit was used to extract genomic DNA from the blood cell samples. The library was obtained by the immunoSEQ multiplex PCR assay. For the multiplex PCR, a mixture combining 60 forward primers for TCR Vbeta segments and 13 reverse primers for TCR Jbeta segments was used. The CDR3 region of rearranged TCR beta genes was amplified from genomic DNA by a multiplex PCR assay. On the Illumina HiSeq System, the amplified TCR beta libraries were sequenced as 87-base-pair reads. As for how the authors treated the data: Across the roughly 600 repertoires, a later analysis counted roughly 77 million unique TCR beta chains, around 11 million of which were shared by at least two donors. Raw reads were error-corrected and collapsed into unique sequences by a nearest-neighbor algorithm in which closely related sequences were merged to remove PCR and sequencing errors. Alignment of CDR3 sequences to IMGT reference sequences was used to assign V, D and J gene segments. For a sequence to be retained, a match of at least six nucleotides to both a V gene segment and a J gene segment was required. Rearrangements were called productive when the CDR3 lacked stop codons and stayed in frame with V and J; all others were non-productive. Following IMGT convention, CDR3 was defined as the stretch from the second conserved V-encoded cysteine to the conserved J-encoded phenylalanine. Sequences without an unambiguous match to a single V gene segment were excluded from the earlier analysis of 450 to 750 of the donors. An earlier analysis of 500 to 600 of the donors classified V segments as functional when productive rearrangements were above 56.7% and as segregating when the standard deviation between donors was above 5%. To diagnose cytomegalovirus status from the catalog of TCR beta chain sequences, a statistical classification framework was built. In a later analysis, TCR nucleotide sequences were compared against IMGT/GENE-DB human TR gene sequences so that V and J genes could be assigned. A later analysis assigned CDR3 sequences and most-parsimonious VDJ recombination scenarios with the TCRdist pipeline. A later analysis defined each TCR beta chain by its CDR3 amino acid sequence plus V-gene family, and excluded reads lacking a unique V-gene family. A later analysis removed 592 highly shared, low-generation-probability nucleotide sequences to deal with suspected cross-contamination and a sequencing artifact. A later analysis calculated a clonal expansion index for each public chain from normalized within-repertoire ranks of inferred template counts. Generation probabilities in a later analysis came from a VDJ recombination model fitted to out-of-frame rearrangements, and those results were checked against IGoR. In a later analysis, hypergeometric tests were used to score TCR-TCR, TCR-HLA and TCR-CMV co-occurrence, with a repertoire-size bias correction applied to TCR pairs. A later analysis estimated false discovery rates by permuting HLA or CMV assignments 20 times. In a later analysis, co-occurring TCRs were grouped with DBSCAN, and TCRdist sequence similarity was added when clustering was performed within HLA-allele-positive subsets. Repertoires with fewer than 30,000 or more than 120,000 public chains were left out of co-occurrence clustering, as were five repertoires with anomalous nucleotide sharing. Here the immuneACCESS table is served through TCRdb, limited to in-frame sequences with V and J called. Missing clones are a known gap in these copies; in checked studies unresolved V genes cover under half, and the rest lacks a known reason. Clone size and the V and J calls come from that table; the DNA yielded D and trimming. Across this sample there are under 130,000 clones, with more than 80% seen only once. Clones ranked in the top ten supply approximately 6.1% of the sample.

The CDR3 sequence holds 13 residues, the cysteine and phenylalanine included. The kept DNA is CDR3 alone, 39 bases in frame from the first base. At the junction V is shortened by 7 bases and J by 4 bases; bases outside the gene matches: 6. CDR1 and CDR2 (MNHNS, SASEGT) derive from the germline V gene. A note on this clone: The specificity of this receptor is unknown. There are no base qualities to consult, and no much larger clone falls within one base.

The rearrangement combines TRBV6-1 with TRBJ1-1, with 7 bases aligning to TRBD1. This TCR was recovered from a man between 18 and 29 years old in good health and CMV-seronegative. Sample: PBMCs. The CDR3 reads CASKTGASTEAFF. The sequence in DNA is TGTGCCAGCAAAACAGGGGCTAGCACTGAAGCTTTCTTT.